The entry below describes one TCR beta chain. Its antigen is unknown. The CDR3 totals 11 residues. Trimming cost V 8 bases and J 3 bases, with 10 bases left between them. Per the germline V gene, CDR1 is DFQATT and CDR2 is SNEGSKA (reference sequence). This nonspecific control used anti-CD3/anti-CD28 bead stimulation of CD4+ T cells. CD4+ T cells upregulating both CD40 ligand and CD69 were sorted as responding cells. These data are taken from a study of persistence of HIV-infected CD4 T cells. For the study at large: Anti-CD3/anti-CD28 stimulation activated a higher proportion of cells than antigen stimulation, with lower memory fraction. General study points: Compared with CD3/CD28-stimulated cells, CMV- and Gag-responding cells showed lower TCRbeta richness.

This was the immunoSEQ version 4 assay in survey mode. Template was genomic DNA at around 9.3 ng/uL, with up to about 1 ug used per sample. Clones were sequenced by immunoSEQ multiplex PCR, and TCRdb holds only the in-frame ones, with some missing. This sample carries about 40,000 clones, 87% of them seen once, and the ten largest clones take approximately 1.3%. The clonotype originates from an adult man with HIV who was CMV-seropositive. The genes are TRBV20-1 and TRBJ2-5; possible D gene TRBD2, 5 bases. This sample comprised CD4+ T cells sorted from PBMCs after approximately 18-hour stimulation, obtained from a patient who received antiretroviral therapy. CDR3 in DNA: TGCAGTCCGGGGTTAAAAGAGACCCAGTACTTC. Its protein is CSPGLKETQYF.